This entry describes one T cell receptor beta chain. Clones were read by immunoSEQ multiplex PCR, and TCRdb kept only the in-frame ones, dropping some. In the table there are roughly 56,000 clones, around 88% of which are singletons. These data come from a study of OX40 agonist ivuxolimab in advanced cancers. Researchers took blood at baseline, on cycle 4 day 1, and on cycle 7 day 1. Germline V lookup: CDR1 ENHRY, CDR2 SYGVKD. The V and J ends lost 4 bases and 0 bases respectively, with 6 bases between them. The CDR3 has 13 amino acids. The chain employs TRBV10-3 and TRBJ2-5; D is unresolved. The source material was CD4+ or CD8+ T cells sorted from blood, sampled in a trial of the OX40 agonist ivuxolimab. The origin of this receptor is an adult with an advanced solid tumor such as melanoma, head and neck, liver or kidney cancer. The chain's CDR3 is CAISADYQETQYF. DNA for the CDR3: TGTGCCATCAGTGCCGACTACCAAGAGACCCAGTACTTC.